This TCR beta chain comes out of a study of cytomegalovirus exposure and HLA in healthy donors. Worth noting for this clone: Its antigen is currently unknown.

There are 15 residues in the CDR3. The germline V gene encodes CDR1 SGHNT and CDR2 YYREEE (reference sequence). Trimming took off 6 bases at V and 1 base at J, with 11 bases between the two ends. 60 Vbeta and 13 Jbeta primers were used in PCR. Profiled with immunoSEQ multiplex PCR; TCRdb holds only in-frame clones, not every one. This repertoire shows 110,000 to 150,000 clones, roughly 74% found once; its top ten account for less than 3%. Study-wide results and caveats: In a later analysis, at a false discovery rate of 0.05, 15,000 to 20,000 TCR beta sequences were associated with HLA alleles. Among the CMV-associated chains, a few were confirmed in vitro as specific for CMV antigens. Immune exposure was documented only through CMV serostatus.

This clonotype was sampled from a woman aged 18-30 years in good health and CMV-seropositive. The chain couples TRBV5-4 to TRBJ2-6; perhaps TRBD2 as D (5 bases). Sequencing used PBMCs. CDR3 loop: CASKGSGSGANVLTF. The CDR3 DNA reads TGTGCCAGCAAAGGCTCGGGGTCTGGGGCCAACGTCCTGACTTTC. Drawing the rest from reference TRBV5-4 and TRBJ2-6, the complete variable domain is ETGVTQSPTHLIKTRGQQVTLRCSSQSGHNTVSWYQQALGQGPQFIFQYYREEENGRGNFPPRFSGLQFPNYSSELNVNALELDDSALYLCASKGSGSGANVLTFGAGSRLTVL.